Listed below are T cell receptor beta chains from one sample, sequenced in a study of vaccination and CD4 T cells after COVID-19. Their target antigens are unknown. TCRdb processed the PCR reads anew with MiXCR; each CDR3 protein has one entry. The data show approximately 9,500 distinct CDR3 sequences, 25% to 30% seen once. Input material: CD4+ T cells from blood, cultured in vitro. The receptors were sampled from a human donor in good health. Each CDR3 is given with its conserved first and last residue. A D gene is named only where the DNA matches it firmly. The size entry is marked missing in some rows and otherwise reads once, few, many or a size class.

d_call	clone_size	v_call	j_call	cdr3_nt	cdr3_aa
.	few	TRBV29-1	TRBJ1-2	TGCAGCGGGTCAGGGCAATATGGCTACACCTTC	CSGSGQYGYTF
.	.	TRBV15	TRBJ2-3	TGTGCCACCAGCAGGCTTCGCCGAGGCACAGATACGCAGTATTTT	CATSRLRRGTDTQYF
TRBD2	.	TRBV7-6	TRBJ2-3	TGTGCCAGCACCGGACTAGCGGGAACAGATACGCAGTATTTT	CASTGLAGTDTQYF
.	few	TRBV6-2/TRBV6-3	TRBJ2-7	TGTGCCAGCAGGCCCGGGATAGCGGCAAGCTCCTACGAGCAGTACTTC	CASRPGIAASSYEQYF
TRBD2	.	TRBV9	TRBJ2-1	TGTGCCAGCAGCGGAGCGGGAGAAGTAGATGAGCAGTTCTTC	CASSGAGEVDEQFF
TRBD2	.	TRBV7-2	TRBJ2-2	TGTGCCAGCAGTCACCCGGGACTAGCGGGAGTAAACACCGGGGAGCTGTTTTTT	CASSHPGLAGVNTGELFF
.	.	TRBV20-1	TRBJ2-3	TGCAGTGCTGACCAAGGCGGGATGGGAGATACGCAGTATTTT	CSADQGGMGDTQYF
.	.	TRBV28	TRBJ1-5	TGTGCCAGCAGAGAGGACGCTCGGCGGAATCAGCCCCAGCATTTT	CASREDARRNQPQHF
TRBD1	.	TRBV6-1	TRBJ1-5	TGTGCCAGCAGCCGAAGGACAGGGTTAGGCAATCAGCCCCAGCATTTT	CASSRRTGLGNQPQHF
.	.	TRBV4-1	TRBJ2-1	TGCGCCAGCAGCCGTAATAGACCCAAGGGCAGGGTAGGGGGGAATGAGCAGTTCTTC	CASSRNRPKGRVGGNEQFF
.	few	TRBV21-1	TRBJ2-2	TGTGCCAGCAGCAAGCCAGGGGAGGCCGGGGAGCTGTTTTTT	CASSKPGEAGELFF
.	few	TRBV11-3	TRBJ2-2	TGTGCCAGCAGCTCCGACCATGGGGACACCGGGGAGCTGTTTTTT	CASSSDHGDTGELFF
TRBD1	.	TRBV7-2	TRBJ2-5	TGTGCCAGCAGCAACCGGGACAGAGAGACCCAGTACTTC	CASSNRDRETQYF
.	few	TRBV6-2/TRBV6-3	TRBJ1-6	TGTGCCAGCAGTTACTCGAAATCACCCCTCCACTTT	CASSYSKSPLHF
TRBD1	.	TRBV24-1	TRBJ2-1	TGTGCCACCTCGGGACAGGGGTCCTACAATGAGCAGTTCTTC	CATSGQGSYNEQFF
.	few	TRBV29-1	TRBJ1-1	TGCAGCGTTGCCCCGGGGTGGGGGATGAACACTGAAGCTTTCTTT	CSVAPGWGMNTEAFF
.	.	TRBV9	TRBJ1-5	TGTGCCAGCAGCGTAGGACCGAACAATCAGCCCCAGCATTTT	CASSVGPNNQPQHF
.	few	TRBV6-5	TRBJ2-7	TGTGCCAGCAGTTACCACCTTGTCGACTACGAGCAGTACTTC	CASSYHLVDYEQYF